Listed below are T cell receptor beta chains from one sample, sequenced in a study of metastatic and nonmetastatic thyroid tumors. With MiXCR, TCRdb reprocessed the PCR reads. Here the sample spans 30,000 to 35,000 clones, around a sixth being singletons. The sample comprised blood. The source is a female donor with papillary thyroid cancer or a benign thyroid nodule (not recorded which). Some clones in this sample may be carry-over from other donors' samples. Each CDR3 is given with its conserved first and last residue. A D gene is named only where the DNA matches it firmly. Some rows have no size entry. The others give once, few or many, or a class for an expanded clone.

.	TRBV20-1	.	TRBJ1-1	CSARDPYSNTEAFF	TGCAGTGCTAGAGATCCGTACAGTAACACTGAGGCTTTCTTT
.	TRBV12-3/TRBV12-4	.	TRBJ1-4	CASMGTSREKLFF	TGTGCCAGCATGGGGACCTCCCGTGAAAAACTGTTTTTT
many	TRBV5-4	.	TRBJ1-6	CASSYIGNNSPLHF	TGTGCCAGCAGCTACATTGGGAATAATTCACCCCTCCACTTT
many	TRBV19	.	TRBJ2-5	CASSPGANQETQYF	TGTGCCAGTAGTCCGGGAGCGAACCAAGAGACCCAGTACTTC
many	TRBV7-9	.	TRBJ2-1	CASSPPVSYNEQFF	TGTGCCAGCAGCCCCCCCGTCTCCTACAATGAGCAGTTCTTC
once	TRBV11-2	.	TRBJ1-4	CASSLGGATNEKLFF	TGTGCCAGCAGCTTAGGGGGAGCAACTAATGAAAAACTGTTTTTT
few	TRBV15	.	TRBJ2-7	CATSRDPGSSYEQYF	TGTGCCACCAGCAGAGATCCAGGCAGCTCCTACGAGCAGTACTTC
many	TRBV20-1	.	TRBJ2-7	CSASVPGLKNYEQYF	TGCAGTGCAAGTGTTCCGGGACTGAAAAACTACGAGCAGTACTTC
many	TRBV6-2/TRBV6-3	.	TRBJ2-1	CASRTGFSEQFF	TGTGCCAGCAGGACGGGGTTCTCTGAGCAGTTCTTC
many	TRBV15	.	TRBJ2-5	CATSRGGQETQYF	TGTGCCACCAGCAGAGGGGGTCAAGAGACCCAGTACTTC
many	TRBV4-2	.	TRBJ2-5	CASSQEVGVETQYF	TGTGCCAGCAGCCAAGAGGTTGGAGTGGAGACCCAGTACTTC
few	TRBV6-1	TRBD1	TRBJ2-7	CASSPGQGRQYF	TGTGCCAGCAGTCCAGGACAGGGGAGACAGTACTTC
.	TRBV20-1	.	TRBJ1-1	CSARYPGSGTTDTEAFF	TGCAGTGCTAGATATCCGGGGTCGGGCACCACGGACACTGAAGCTTTCTTT
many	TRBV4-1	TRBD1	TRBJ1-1	CASSQGSRGRTNTEAFF	TGCGCCAGCAGCCAAGGTAGCAGGGGGCGAACAAACACTGAAGCTTTCTTT
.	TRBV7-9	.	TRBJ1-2	CASSYRDLGYTF	TGTGCCAGCAGCTACCGGGACCTAGGCTACACCTTC
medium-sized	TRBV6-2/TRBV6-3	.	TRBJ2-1	CASSYSAGVSSYNEQFF	TGTGCCAGCAGTTACTCAGCAGGAGTCAGCTCCTACAATGAGCAGTTCTTC
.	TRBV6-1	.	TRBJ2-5	CASSETGREGSQETQYF	TGTGCCAGCAGTGAAACCGGTCGAGAGGGCTCCCAAGAGACCCAGTACTTC
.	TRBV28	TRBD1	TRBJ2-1	CASSLPRGQGGNEQFF	TGTGCCAGCAGTTTACCTCGGGGACAGGGAGGCAATGAGCAGTTCTTC
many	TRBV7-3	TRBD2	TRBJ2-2	CAKGLAGLEDTGELFF	TGTGCCAAGGGACTAGCGGGATTGGAGGACACCGGGGAGCTGTTTTTT
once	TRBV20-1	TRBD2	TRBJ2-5	CSASRLAGLAPQETQYF	TGCAGTGCGTCGCGACTAGCGGGATTAGCCCCACAAGAGACCCAGTACTTC
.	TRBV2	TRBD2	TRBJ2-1	CAGILAGGVCEQFF	TGTGCCGGCATACTAGCGGGAGGTGTATGTGAGCAGTTCTTC
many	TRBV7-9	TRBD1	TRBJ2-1	CASSLDRVRYGEQFF	TGTGCCAGCAGCCTAGACAGGGTCAGGTACGGTGAGCAGTTCTTC
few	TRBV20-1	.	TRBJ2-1	CSAIFFSDEQFF	TGCAGTGCTATATTTTTTAGCGATGAGCAGTTCTTC
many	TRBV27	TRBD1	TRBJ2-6	CASSLYRGLGANVLTF	TGTGCCAGCAGTTTATACAGGGGGCTGGGGGCCAACGTCCTGACTTTC
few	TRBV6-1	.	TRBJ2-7	CASSERSGSSYEQYF	TGTGCCAGCAGTGAAAGGTCAGGGAGCTCCTACGAGCAGTACTTC
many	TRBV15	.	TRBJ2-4	CATSRERLENLAKNIQYF	TGTGCCACCAGCAGAGAACGGCTCGAGAACTTAGCCAAAAACATTCAGTACTTC
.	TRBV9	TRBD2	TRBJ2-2	CASSSGTSGRGGELFF	TGTGCCAGCAGCTCCGGGACTAGCGGGAGAGGCGGGGAGCTGTTTTTT